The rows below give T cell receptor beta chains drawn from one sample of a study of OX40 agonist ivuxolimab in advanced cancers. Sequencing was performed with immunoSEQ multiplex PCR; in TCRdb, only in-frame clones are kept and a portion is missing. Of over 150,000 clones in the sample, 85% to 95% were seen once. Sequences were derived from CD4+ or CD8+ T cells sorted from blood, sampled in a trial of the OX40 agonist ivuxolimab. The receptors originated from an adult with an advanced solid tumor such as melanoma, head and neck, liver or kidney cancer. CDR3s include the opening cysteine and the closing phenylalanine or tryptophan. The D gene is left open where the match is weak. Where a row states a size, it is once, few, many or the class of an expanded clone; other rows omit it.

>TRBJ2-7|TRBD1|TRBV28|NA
CASSYDPGQGGYEQYF
TGTGCCAGCAGTTACGACCCGGGACAGGGAGGGTACGAGCAGTACTTC
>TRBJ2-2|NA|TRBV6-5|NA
CASSPRGPNTGELFF
TGTGCCAGCAGCCCCCGGGGCCCGAACACCGGGGAGCTGTTTTTT
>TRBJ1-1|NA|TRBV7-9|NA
CASSLVGSGPNTEAFF
TGTGCCAGCAGCTTAGTAGGCAGCGGGCCGAACACTGAAGCTTTCTTT
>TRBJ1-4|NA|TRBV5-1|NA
CASSLARGLGEKLFF
TGCGCCAGCAGCTTGGCAAGGGGGTTAGGTGAAAAACTGTTTTTT
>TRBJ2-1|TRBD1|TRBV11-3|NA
CASSSRDRGGNEQFF
TGTGCCAGCAGCTCCCGGGACAGGGGAGGCAATGAGCAGTTCTTC
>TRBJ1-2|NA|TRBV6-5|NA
CASSYRGTRAYGYTF
TGTGCCAGCAGTTACAGAGGGACCCGAGCCTATGGCTACACCTTC
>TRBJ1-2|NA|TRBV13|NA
CASSRPPSNYGYTF
TGTGCCAGCAGCCGCCCCCCCTCTAACTATGGCTACACCTTC
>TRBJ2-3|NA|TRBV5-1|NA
CASSLGSPDTQYF
TGCGCCAGCAGCTTGGGATCCCCAGATACGCAGTATTTT
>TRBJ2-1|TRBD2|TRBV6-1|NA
CASSEGQREGREQFF
TGTGCCAGCAGTGAGGGACAGCGGGAGGGCCGAGAGCAGTTCTTC
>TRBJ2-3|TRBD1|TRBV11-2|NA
CASSLGDRGSTDTQYF
TGTGCCAGCAGCTTAGGGGACAGGGGGAGCACAGATACGCAGTATTTT
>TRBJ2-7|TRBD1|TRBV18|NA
CASSFRDSSYEQYF
TGTGCCAGCTCCTTCCGGGACAGTTCCTACGAGCAGTACTTC
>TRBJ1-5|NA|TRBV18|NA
CASSPREQGDNQPQHF
TGTGCCAGCTCACCGCGGGAACAGGGTGACAATCAGCCCCAGCATTTT
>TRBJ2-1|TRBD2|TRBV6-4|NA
CASSERAGAPYEQFF
TGTGCCAGCAGTGAACGAGCGGGGGCCCCATATGAGCAGTTCTTC
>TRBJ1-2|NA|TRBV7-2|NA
CASSLADGPYGYTF
TGTGCCAGCAGCTTAGCGGACGGTCCCTATGGCTACACCTTC
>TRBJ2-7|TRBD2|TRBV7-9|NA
CASSRGIAGVPYEQYF
TGTGCCAGCAGCCGTGGGATAGCGGGCGTACCCTACGAGCAGTACTTC
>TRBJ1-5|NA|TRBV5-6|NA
CASSLRSDQPQHF
TGTGCCAGCAGCTTGCGGTCGGACCAGCCCCAGCATTTT
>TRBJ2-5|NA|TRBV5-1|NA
CASSGRGETQYF
TGCGCCAGCAGCGGGAGGGGGGAGACCCAGTACTTC
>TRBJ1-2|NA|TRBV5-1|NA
CASSAGEANYGYTF
TGCGCCAGCAGCGCCGGGGAAGCTAACTATGGCTACACCTTC
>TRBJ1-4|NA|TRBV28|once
CASRGAPGFGKLFF
TGTGCCAGCAGAGGGGCGCCGGGCTTTGGAAAACTGTTTTTT
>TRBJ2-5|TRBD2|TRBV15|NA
CATSRSGLAVQETQYF
TGTGCCACCAGCAGATCCGGACTAGCGGTGCAAGAGACCCAGTACTTC
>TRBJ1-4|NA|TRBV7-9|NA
CASDIAPGTGKLFF
TGTGCCAGCGACATTGCCCCGGGGACCGGAAAACTGTTTTTT
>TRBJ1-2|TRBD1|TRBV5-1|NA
CASSLGDSNYGYTF
TGCGCCAGCAGCTTGGGGGACAGTAACTATGGCTACACCTTC
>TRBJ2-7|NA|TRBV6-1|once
CATQTGNEQYF
TGTGCCACACAGACAGGTAACGAGCAGTACTTC
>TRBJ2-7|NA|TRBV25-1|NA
CASSTNLAGYEQYF
TGTGCCAGCAGCACGAACCTAGCAGGCTACGAGCAGTACTTC
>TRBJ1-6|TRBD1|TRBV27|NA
CASSPDRVGGSPLHF
TGTGCCAGCAGTCCGGACAGGGTAGGAGGGTCACCCCTCCACTTT
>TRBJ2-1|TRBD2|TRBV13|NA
CASSHKRSGNYNEQFF
TGTGCCAGCAGCCATAAGAGGAGCGGGAATTATAATGAGCAGTTCTTC
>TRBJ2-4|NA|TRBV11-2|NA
CASSSPDGKPIAKNIQYF
TGTGCCAGCAGCTCTCCGGACGGGAAACCGATAGCCAAAAACATTCAGTACTTC
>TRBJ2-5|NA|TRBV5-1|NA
CASSLLGSQTQYF
TGCGCCAGCAGCTTGCTCGGGAGTCAGACCCAGTACTTC
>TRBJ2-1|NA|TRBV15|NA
CATSVGGDLPSYNEQFF
TGTGCCACCAGCGTGGGTGGAGACCTACCCTCCTACAATGAGCAGTTCTTC
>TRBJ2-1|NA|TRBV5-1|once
CASSSRDYNEQFF
TGCGCCAGCAGCTCCAGGGACTACAATGAGCAGTTCTTC
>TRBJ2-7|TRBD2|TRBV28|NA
CASSSRRLSGGYEQYF
TGTGCCAGCAGTTCCCGACGCTTGAGCGGGGGTTACGAGCAGTACTTC
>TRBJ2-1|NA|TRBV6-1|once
CASSTGRSEGEQFF
TGTGCCAGCAGTACAGGGAGATCGGAAGGTGAGCAGTTCTTC
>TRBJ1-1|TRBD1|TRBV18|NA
CASSPQDLQGVEAFF
TGTGCCAGCTCCCCACAAGACCTACAGGGGGTAGAAGCTTTCTTT
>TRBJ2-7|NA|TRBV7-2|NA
CASSLPIHYEQYF
TGTGCCAGCAGCTTACCGATTCACTACGAGCAGTACTTC
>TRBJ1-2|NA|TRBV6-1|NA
CASRHWDKGDYGYTF
TGTGCCAGCAGGCACTGGGACAAAGGGGACTATGGCTACACCTTC
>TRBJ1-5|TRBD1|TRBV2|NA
CASSEHRGDQPQHF
TGTGCCAGCAGTGAACACAGGGGAGATCAGCCCCAGCATTTT
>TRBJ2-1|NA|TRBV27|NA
CASSLPRDANYNEQFF
TGTGCCAGCAGTCTGCCCCGGGACGCCAACTACAATGAGCAGTTCTTC
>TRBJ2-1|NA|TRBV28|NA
CASSSRTASSYNEQFF
TGTGCCAGCAGTTCACGGACAGCCAGCTCCTACAATGAGCAGTTCTTC
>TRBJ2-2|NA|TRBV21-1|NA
CASSTPGQTTGELFF
TGTGCCAGCAGCACTCCGGGACAGACCACCGGGGAGCTGTTTTTT
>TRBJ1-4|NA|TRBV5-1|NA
CASSQSGEKLFF
TGCGCCAGCAGCCAGTCCGGCGAAAAACTGTTTTTT
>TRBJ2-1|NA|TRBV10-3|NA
CAIGQTEQFF
TGTGCCATCGGACAGACTGAGCAGTTCTTC
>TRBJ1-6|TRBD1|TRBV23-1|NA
CASSQSRGQLDSPLHF
TGCGCCAGCAGTCAATCAAGGGGGCAGTTGGATTCACCCCTCCACTTT
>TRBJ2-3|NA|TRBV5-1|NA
CASSLSDTQYF
TGCGCCAGCAGCTTGTCGGATACGCAGTATTTT
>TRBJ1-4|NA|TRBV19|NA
CASSTVLAGNEKLFF
TGTGCCAGTAGTACAGTACTGGCGGGAAATGAAAAACTGTTTTTT
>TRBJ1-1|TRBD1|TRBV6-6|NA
CASSRQGGDTEAFF
TGTGCCAGCAGCCGACAGGGGGGGGACACTGAAGCTTTCTTT
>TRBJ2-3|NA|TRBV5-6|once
CASSLAGGIIPDTQYF
TGTGCCAGCAGCTTGGCCGGCGGGATAATCCCAGATACGCAGTATTTT
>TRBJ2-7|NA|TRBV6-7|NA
CASSFPFYEQYF
TGTGCCAGCAGTTTCCCCTTTTACGAGCAGTACTTC
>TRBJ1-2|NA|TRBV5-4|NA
CASVDGLSNYGYTF
TGTGCCAGCGTGGACGGACTTTCTAACTATGGCTACACCTTC
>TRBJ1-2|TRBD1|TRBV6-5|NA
CASRGQGAGGYTF
TGTGCCAGCAGGGGACAGGGGGCTGGGGGCTACACCTTC
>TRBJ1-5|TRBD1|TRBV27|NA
CASSFRSDRRQPQHF
TGTGCCAGCAGTTTTCGATCGGACAGGAGGCAGCCCCAGCATTTT
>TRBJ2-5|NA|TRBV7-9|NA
CASSFASGETQYF
TGTGCCAGCAGCTTCGCCTCTGGGGAGACCCAGTACTTC